Each of the 24 T cell receptor beta chains below was sequenced from the same sample in a study of tumor-infiltrating lymphocytes in primary liver carcinoma. The roughly 20-34 mg bulk tissue piece was not sorted before simultaneous RNA and DNA extraction. The authors made TCR beta cDNA from around 500 ng total RNA with a constant-region primer. Libraries for TCR beta were built through three nested multiplex PCR rounds, which together made up a slightly modified ARM-PCR procedure. The first two PCR rounds used TRBV1-TRBV30 primers with a Cbeta primer, nine to eleven cycles each. TCRdb called the multiplex PCR reads again in MiXCR, with one record for every CDR3 protein. Of 100,000 to 150,000 distinct CDR3 sequences in the sample, 55% to 75% were seen once. The sequenced sample consisted of liver tumor tissue from sampling region 3. Described subset: tumor region T3, left-lateral pole. These receptors came from a woman in her sixties with primary liver carcinoma and hepatitis B virus infection.

Note on this clonotype: Since no conserved phenylalanine or tryptophan closes the CDR3, a read error is the likely cause. The rearrangement links TRBV6-5 to TRBJ2-3, with D possibly matching TRBD1 (6 bases). Germline V gene sequence: CDR1 MNHEY, CDR2 SVGAGI. The CDR3 is made up of 14 amino acids. The CDR3 protein is CASRGWGRADTQYL. The CDR3 coding sequence is TGTGCCAGCCGGGGATGGGGGCGCGCAGATACACAGTATTTA.

Of note for this clonotype: One end of the junction varies from germline; a read error may be responsible. The gene calls are TRBV11-2 and TRBJ1-6; no reliable D call. Germline values: CDR1 SGHAT, CDR2 FQNNGV. This CDR3 region has 15 residues. CDR3 DNA sequence: TGTACCAGCAGCTTAGAAACAGTGGGCAATTCACCCCTCCACTTT. This gives the protein CTSSLETVGNSPLHF.

On this clonotype itself: Relative to the germline gene, one junction end is altered; a read error may explain this. The chain recombines TRBV29-1 with TRBJ2-1; tentative D call: TRBD1 (5 bases). The germline gives CDR1 SQVTM, CDR2 ANQGSEA. The CDR3 extends over 15 amino acids. The CDR3 loop is CSVRQSHSSYNEQFF. The CDR3 DNA follows: TGCAGCGTGCGACAGAGTCACAGCTCCTATAATGAGCAGTTCTTC.

Turning to this clonotype: The junction departs from the called germline gene at one end, perhaps through a read error. V is TRBV11-2 and J is TRBJ2-1, with D perhaps matching TRBD1 or TRBD2 (5 bases each). Germline loops: CDR1 SGHAT, CDR2 FQNNGV. This CDR3 has 14 residues. The CDR3: CASSQELGESEQFF. The CDR3 DNA sequence: TGTGCCAGCAGCCAAGAATTGGGGGAGAGTGAGCAATTCTTC.

V is TRBV4-1 and J is TRBJ2-7, with D perhaps matching TRBD2 (7 bases). CDR3 length: 16 amino acids. Trimming stripped 0 bases from V and 6 bases from J, with 18 bases between. CDR1 is MGHRA, CDR2 YSYEKL, per germline. CDR3 region: CASSQESGRGAGEQYF. The CDR3 DNA is TGCGCCAGCAGCCAAGAAAGTGGACGGGGGGCGGGCGAGCAGTACTTC.

As for this clonotype: This CDR3 fails to terminate in the conserved phenylalanine or tryptophan, so it likely reflects a read error. The chain has TRBV11-3 and TRBJ2-3; possible D gene TRBD1, 6 bases. The V and J ends lost 5 bases and 1 base respectively, with 10 bases between them. Germline values: CDR1 SGHNT, CDR2 YENEEA. The CDR3 totals 14 residues. The CDR3 protein is CASSHRTGTDTQYL. For the CDR3, the DNA is TGTGCCAGCAGCCATAGGACAGGCACAGATACGCAGTATCTC.

In regard to this clonotype: A much more abundant neighbour one base away suggests this may be a read error. The chain joins TRBV5-4 to TRBJ2-2; the match to TRBD1 covers 8 bases. CDR3 length: 18 residues. Germline V CDR1 and CDR2: SGHNT, YYREEE (reference sequence). The CDR3 sequence is CASSLGRLGQANIGELFF. The CDR3 DNA sequence: TGTGCCAGCAGCTTGGGCCGATTGGGACAGGCGAACATCGGGGAGCTGTTTTTT. Full variable domain (rest looked up from reference TRBV5-4 and TRBJ2-2): ETGVTQSPTHLIKTRGQQVTLRCSSQSGHNTVSWYQQALGQGPQFIFQYYREEENGRGNFPPRFSGLQFPNYSSELNVNALELDDSALYLCASSLGRLGQANIGELFFGEGSRLTVL.

Of note for this clonotype: A single base separates this from a much larger clone, so it may be a read error. The chain links TRBV5-4 to TRBJ2-5; D could derive from TRBD1 or TRBD2 (5 bases each). The CDR3 has 16 amino acids. Germline-derived CDR1 and CDR2 are SGHNT and YYREEE (reference sequence). V lost 2 bases to trimming and J lost 5 bases, with 19 bases between them. The CDR3 nucleotides read TGTGCCAGCAGCTTAAGGGAAGCGGCTAAGGGGGAGACCCAGTACTTC. It yields the protein CASSLREAAKGETQYF.

This clonotype was seen only a few times. A much larger clonotype is one base distant, so this may be a read error. CDR3 nucleotide sequence: TGTGCCAGCAGTGAACCTCTGAGACTACGAGAGACCCAGTACTTC. This translates into CASSEPLRLRETQYF. The rearrangement joins TRBV6-1 to TRBJ2-5; a weak D match, TRBD2 (5 bases). Trimming took 2 bases from V and 4 from J, leaving 14 bases between them. The germline CDR1 and CDR2 sequences are MNHNS and SASEGT. This CDR3 region has 15 residues.

To note about this clonotype: This may be a read error: a much more frequent sequence differs by one nucleotide. The genes are TRBV5-1 and TRBJ2-2; D possibly uses TRBD1 or TRBD2 (5 bases each). The V end was cut by 7 bases, the J end by 0 bases, with 16 bases between. Germline assignment: CDR1 SGHRS and CDR2 YFSETQ. CDR3 length equals 16 residues. The CDR3 DNA reads as TGCGCCAGCGGCACGGTGGGGGACGCGAACACCGGGGAGCTGTTTTTT. It specifies CASGTVGDANTGELFF.

Many counts were recorded for this clonotype. The chain recombines TRBV4-2 with TRBJ1-3; 8 nucleotides align to TRBD1. V lost 1 base to trimming and J lost 4 bases; unmatched junction nucleotides: 6. The length of the CDR3 is 16 residues. The germline V gene encodes CDR1 LGHNA and CDR2 YNFKEQ. In DNA, the CDR3 is TGTGCCAGCAGCCAAGTCCCCGGGACAGGAGGAAACACCATATATTTT. It specifies CASSQVPGTGGNTIYF.

Comment on this clonotype: Since a much larger clone is just one base distant, this may be a read error. This chain joins TRBV12-3 or TRBV12-4 and TRBJ2-1; 7 nucleotides agree with TRBD2. There are 15 residues in the CDR3. DNA for the CDR3: TGTGCCAGCGGTTTAGCGGGCAGCTCCTACAATGAGCAGTTCTTC. This gives the protein CASGLAGSSYNEQFF.

The rearrangement links TRBV18 to TRBJ2-1; 9 bases match TRBD2. Germline V gene lookup returns CDR1 KGHSH and CDR2 LQKENI. The CDR3 spans 14 residues. The V and J ends lost 5 bases and 5 bases, in that order; junction bases with no gene match: 4. DNA of the CDR3: TGTGCCAGCTCAGTGGCTAGCGGGAACAATGAGCAGTTCTTC. This translates into CASSVASGNNEQFF.

A word on this clonotype: Given the absence of the conserved phenylalanine or tryptophan at the CDR3 end, a read error is likely. The limits of the CDR3 on the DNA are not certain, so only TCRdb's listed CDR3 is given. This chain joins TRBV28 and TRBJ2-1; the tabulated D call, TRBD2, remains unverified against the DNA. Germline-derived CDR1 and CDR2 are MDHEN and SYDVKM. Ends included, the CDR3 has 13 residues. Here the CDR3 reads CASSFGTSGERFL.

Concerning this clonotype: At one boundary the junction diverges from the germline segment, which might be a read error. V is TRBV28 and J is TRBJ1-1; D call uncertain. CDR1 and CDR2 from the germline V gene are MDHEN and SYDVKM. This CDR3 comprises 14 residues. In nucleotides, the CDR3 is TGTACCAGCAGTTTTCTTCAGCGGAACACTGAAGCTTTCTTT. It translates to CTSSFLQRNTEAFF.

This clonotype has only a few counts. A much larger clone differs from this one at a single base, so this may be a read error. The chain carries TRBV4-1 and TRBJ2-3, with 7 bases fitting TRBD1. There are 15 residues in the CDR3. Germline CDR1 and CDR2: MGHRA and YSYEKL. CDR3 coding DNA: TGCGCCAGCAGCCAAGATCACAGGGGAACAGGTACGCAGTATTTT. Encoded protein: CASSQDHRGTGTQYF.

About this clonotype itself: A single base separates this from a much larger clone, so it may be a read error. The chain joins TRBV11-2 to TRBJ1-5, with D perhaps TRBD1 (6 bases). This CDR3 has 15 residues. Germline CDR1 SGHAT, CDR2 FQNNGV. V lost 7 bases and J lost 2, with 15 bases in between. The CDR3 loop reads CASNTGAGGNQPQHF. The CDR3 DNA sequence: TGTGCCAGCAACACGGGGGCAGGGGGCAATCAGCCCCAGCATTTT.

Concerning this clonotype: With a much larger clone just one base away, this may be a read error. The J gene is TRBJ2-1, the V gene TRBV29-1; TRBD1 or TRBD2 may be the D gene (5 bases each). CDR1 is SQVTM, CDR2 ANQGSEA, per germline. The CDR3 contains 14 residues. V lost 1 base and J lost 8, with 15 bases in between. The CDR3 DNA follows: TGCAGCGTTGAAGTTCCGGGACGGTTGCATGAGCAGTTCTTC. It translates to CSVEVPGRLHEQFF.

This clonotype appeared a single time. One junction end does not reproduce the germline sequence, and a read error may be involved. V is TRBV6-6 and J is TRBJ2-7, with 7 bases identical to TRBD2. Germline V gives CDR1 MNHNY, CDR2 SVGAGI (reference sequence). This CDR3 has 14 residues. For the CDR3, the DNA is TGTGCCAGCAGCAGCGGGGCTAGGACCTACGAGCAATACTTC. Translated: CASSSGARTYEQYF.

This clonotype was counted a few times. V usage is TRBV6-4 and J usage is TRBJ2-5, with 8 bases matching TRBD2. Germline V CDR1 and CDR2: MRHNA, SNTAGT. This CDR3 contains 15 residues. With V trimmed by 0 bases and J by 5 bases, 5 bases remained unmatched. In DNA form, the CDR3 reads TGTGCCAGCAGTGACTCACCGGGAGGGCGGGAGACCCAGTACTTC. Its protein is CASSDSPGGRETQYF.

As concerns this clonotype: Possible read error: a much larger clone is one base away. The chain carries TRBV12-3 or TRBV12-4 and TRBJ2-1; TRBD2 matches at 10 bases. The CDR3 totals 14 residues. For the CDR3, the DNA is TGTGCCAACAGTCCGACTAGCGGGTACAATGAGCAGTTCTTC. As protein: CANSPTSGYNEQFF.

The table lists this clonotype with many counts. V usage is TRBV6-6 and J usage is TRBJ2-5; maybe TRBD1 (5 bases). CDR1 and CDR2 (germline): MNHNY, SVGAGI (reference sequence). The CDR3 contains 14 residues. V was pared by 5 bases and J by 3 bases, with 13 bases between. DNA for the CDR3: TGTGCCAGCAGTAATGGGGCAGGAAAAGAGACCCAGTACTTC. It yields the protein CASSNGAGKETQYF.

Comment on this clonotype: Germline is not matched at one junction end, which may reflect a read error. The rearrangement uses TRBV5-3 and TRBJ1-5; no reliable D call. TRBV5-3 is flagged as an ORF with uncertain function. CDR3 length equals 13 residues. The CDR3 DNA reads as TGTGTCAGAAGTTACGACCCCAATCAGCCCCAGCATTTT. This encodes CVRSYDPNQPQHF.

With regard to this clonotype: One end of the junction fails to match germline, which may point to a read error. The chain combines TRBV12-3 or TRBV12-4 with TRBJ2-1; D gene uncertain. CDR3 length: 14 residues. The CDR3 coding sequence is TGTGCCAGCAGTTTAAAGCGTGTCCACAATGACCAGTTCTTC. Its translation is CASSLKRVHNDQFF.